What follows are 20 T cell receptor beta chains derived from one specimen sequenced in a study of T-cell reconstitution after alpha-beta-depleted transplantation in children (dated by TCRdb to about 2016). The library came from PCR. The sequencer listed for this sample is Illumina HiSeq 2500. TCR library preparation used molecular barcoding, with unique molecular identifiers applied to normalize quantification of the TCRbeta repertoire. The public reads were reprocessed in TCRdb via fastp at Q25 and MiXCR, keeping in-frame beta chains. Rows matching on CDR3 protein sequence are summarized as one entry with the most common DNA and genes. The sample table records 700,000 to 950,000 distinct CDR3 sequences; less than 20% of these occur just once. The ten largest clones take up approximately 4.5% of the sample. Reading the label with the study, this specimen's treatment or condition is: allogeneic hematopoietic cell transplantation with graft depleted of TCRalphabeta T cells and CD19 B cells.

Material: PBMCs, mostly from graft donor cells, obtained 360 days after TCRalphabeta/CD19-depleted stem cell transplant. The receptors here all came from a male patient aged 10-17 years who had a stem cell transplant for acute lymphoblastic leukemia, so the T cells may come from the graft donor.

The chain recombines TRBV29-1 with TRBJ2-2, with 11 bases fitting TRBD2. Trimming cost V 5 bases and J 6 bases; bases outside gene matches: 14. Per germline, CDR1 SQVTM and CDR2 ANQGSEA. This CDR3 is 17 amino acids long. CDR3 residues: CSVRKGLAVGDAGELFF. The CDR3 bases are TGCAGCGTTCGGAAGGGACTAGCGGTGGGGGACGCCGGGGAGCTGTTTTTT.

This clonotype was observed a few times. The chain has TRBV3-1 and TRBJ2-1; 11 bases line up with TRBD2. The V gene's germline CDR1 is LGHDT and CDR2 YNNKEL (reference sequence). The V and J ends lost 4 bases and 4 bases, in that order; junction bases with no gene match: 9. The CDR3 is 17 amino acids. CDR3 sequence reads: CASSPRTSGLHYNEQFF. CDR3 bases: TGTGCCAGCAGCCCCAGGACTAGCGGGCTTCATTACAATGAGCAGTTCTTC.

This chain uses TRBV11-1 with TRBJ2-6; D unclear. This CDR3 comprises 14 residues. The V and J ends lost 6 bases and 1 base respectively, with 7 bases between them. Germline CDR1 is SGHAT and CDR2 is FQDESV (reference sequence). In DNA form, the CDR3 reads TGTGCCAGCAGGCAAAGGTCTGGGGCCAACGTCCTGACTTTC. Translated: CASRQRSGANVLTF.

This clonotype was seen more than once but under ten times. Here the CDR3 reads CASSLSHATGANVLTF. The CDR3 nucleotides are TGTGCCAGCAGCTTATCGCACGCGACGGGGGCCAACGTCCTGACTTTC. The V call is TRBV7-3, the J call TRBJ2-6, with D unresolved. The CDR3 length is 16 residues. Germline CDR1 SGHTA, CDR2 FQGTGA. V gave up 2 bases and J gave up 4 bases, with 12 bases separating them.

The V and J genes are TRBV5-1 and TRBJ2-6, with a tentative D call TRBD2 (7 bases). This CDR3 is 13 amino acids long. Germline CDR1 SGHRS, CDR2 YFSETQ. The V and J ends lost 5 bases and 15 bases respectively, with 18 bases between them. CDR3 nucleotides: TGCGCCAGCAGTCTAGGGGGGGTGGATGACCTGACTTTC. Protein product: CASSLGGVDDLTF.

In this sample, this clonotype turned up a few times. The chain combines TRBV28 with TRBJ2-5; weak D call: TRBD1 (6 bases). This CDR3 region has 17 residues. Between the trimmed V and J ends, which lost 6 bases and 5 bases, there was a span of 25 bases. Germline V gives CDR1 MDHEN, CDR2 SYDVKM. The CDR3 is CASSPARLRGIRETQYF. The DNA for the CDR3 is TGTGCCAGCAGCCCCGCTCGGTTGAGGGGGATTAGGGAGACCCAGTACTTC. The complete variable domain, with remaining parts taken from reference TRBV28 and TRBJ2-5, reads DVKVTQSSRYLVKRTGEKVFLECVQDMDHENMFWYRQDPGLGLRLIYFSYDVKMKEKGDIPEGYSVSREKKERFSLILESASTNQTSMYLCASSPARLRGIRETQYFGPGTRLLVL.

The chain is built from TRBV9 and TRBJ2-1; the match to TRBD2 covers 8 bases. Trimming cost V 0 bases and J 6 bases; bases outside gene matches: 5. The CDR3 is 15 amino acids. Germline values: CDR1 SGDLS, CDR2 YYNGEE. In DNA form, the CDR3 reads TGTGCCAGCAGCGTAGCGGGAGGGTGGGGCAATGAGCAGTTCTTC. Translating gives CASSVAGGWGNEQFF.

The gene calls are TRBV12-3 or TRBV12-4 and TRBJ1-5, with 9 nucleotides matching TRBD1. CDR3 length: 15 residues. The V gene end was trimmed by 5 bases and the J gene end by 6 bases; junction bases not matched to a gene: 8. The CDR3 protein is CASSPGQGQGQPQHF. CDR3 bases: TGTGCCAGCAGTCCGGGACAGGGCCAGGGTCAGCCCCAGCATTTT.

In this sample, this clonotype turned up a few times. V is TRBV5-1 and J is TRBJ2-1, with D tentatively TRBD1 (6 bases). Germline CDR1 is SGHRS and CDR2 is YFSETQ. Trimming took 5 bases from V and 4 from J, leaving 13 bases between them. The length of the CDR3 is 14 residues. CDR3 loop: CASRAPGQYNEQFF. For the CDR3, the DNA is TGCGCCAGCAGAGCACCGGGACAATACAATGAGCAGTTCTTC. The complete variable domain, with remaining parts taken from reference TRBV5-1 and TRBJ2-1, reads KAGVTQTPRYLIKTRGQQVTLSCSPISGHRSVSWYQQTPGQGLQFLFEYFSETQRNKGNFPGRFSGRQFSNSRSEMNVSTLELGDSALYLCASRAPGQYNEQFFGPGTRLTVL.

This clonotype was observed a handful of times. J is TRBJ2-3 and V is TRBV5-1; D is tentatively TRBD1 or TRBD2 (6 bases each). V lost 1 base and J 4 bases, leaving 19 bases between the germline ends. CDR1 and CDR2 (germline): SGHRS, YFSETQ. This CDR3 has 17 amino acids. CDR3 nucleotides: TGCGCCAGCAGCTTGTACGGCGCGGAGGGGGGCGCAGATACGCAGTATTTT. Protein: CASSLYGAEGGADTQYF.

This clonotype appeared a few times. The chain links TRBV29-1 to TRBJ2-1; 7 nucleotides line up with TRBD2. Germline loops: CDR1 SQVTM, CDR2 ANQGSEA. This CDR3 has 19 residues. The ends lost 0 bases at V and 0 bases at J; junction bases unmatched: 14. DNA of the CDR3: TGCAGCGTTGAAGATCTCCTAGCGGTCAATTTGTTCTCCTACAATGAGCAGTTCTTC. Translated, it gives CSVEDLLAVNLFSYNEQFF.

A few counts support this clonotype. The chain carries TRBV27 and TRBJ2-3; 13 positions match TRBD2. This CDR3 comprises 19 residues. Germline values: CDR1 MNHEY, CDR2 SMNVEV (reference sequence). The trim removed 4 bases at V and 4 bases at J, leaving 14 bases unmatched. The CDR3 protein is CASSSSRLAGGRAADTQYF. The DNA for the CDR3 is TGTGCCAGCAGTTCCTCGAGACTAGCGGGAGGTCGGGCCGCAGATACGCAGTATTTT.

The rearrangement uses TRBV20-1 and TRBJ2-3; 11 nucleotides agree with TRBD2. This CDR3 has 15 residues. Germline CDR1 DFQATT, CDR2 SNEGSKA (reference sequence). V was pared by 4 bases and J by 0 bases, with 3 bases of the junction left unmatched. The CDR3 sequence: CSATLAGGSTDTQYF. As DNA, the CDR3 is TGCAGTGCTACTCTAGCGGGAGGAAGCACAGATACGCAGTATTTT.

The CDR3 here is CATSDPRDINEQFF. The CDR3 nucleotides are TGTGCCACCAGTGACCCCCGGGACATCAATGAGCAGTTCTTC. This chain joins TRBV24-1 and TRBJ2-1; a possible D gene is TRBD1 (6 bases). The CDR3 sequence is 14 residues long. CDR1 and CDR2 from the germline V gene are KGHDR and SFDVKD. The ends were cut back, 4 bases at V and 6 bases at J, with 12 bases in the middle.

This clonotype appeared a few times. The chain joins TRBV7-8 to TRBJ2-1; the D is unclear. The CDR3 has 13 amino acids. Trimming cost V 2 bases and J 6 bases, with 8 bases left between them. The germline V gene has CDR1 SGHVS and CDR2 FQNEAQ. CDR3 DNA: TGTGCCAGCAGCTTAACAGCGACCAATGAGCAGTTCTTC. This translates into CASSLTATNEQFF.

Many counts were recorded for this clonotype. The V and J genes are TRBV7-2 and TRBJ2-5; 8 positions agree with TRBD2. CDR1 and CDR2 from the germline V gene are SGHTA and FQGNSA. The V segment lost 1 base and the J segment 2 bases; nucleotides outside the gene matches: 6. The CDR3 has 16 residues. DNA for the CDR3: TGTGCCAGCAGCTTAGTGGCTAGCGGGTTTCAAGAGACCCAGTACTTC. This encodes CASSLVASGFQETQYF.

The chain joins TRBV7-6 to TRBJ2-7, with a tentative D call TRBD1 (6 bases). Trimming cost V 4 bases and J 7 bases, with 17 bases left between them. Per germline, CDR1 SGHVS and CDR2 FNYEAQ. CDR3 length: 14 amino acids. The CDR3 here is CASSSRDIAREQYF. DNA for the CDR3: TGTGCCAGCAGCTCCAGGGACATAGCCAGGGAGCAGTACTTC.

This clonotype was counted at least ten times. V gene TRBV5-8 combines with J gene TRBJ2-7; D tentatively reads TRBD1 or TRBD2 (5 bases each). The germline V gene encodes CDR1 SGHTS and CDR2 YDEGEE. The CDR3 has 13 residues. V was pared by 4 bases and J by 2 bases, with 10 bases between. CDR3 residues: CASSRDAAYEQYF. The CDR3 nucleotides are TGTGCCAGCAGCCGGGACGCCGCCTACGAGCAGTACTTC.

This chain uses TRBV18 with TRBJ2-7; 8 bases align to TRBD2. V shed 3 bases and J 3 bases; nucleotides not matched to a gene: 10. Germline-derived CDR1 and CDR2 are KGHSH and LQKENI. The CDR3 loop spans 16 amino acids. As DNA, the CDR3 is TGTGCCAGCTCACCTCAAGGTTCCAGCGGGAGCTACGAGCAGTACTTC. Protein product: CASSPQGSSGSYEQYF.

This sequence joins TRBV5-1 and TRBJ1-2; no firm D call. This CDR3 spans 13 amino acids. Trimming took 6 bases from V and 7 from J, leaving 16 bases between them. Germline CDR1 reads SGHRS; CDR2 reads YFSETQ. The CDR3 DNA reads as TGCGCCAGCACCACCATAGAGGGATTTGGCTACACCTTC. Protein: CASTTIEGFGYTF.